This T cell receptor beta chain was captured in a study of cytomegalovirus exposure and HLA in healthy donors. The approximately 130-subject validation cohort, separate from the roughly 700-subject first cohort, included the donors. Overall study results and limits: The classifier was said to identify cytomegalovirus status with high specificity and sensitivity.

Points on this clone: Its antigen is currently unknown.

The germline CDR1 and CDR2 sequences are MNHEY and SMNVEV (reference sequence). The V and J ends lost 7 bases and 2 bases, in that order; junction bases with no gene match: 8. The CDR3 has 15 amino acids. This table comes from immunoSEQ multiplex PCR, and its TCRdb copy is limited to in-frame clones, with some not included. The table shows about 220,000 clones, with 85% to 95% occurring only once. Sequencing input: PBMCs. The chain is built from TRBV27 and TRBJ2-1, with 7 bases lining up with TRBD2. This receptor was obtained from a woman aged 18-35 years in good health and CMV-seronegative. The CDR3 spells CASTSYGGTYNEQFF. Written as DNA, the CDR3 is TGTGCCAGCACGTCATACGGGGGGACCTACAATGAGCAGTTCTTC.